Presented here are 32 T cell receptor beta chains from one specimen sequenced in a study of post-analysis software for immune sequencing data. Broader study findings: In patients, TRBV5-6, TRBV5-1 and TRBV20-1 belonged to five TRBV segments found more frequently than in controls.

These receptors have no identified antigens. Unique-molecular-identifier-tagged TCR beta cDNA libraries were used. TCRdb used MiXCR to reprocess the PCR reads, holding one entry per CDR3 protein. The table shows approximately 460,000 distinct CDR3 sequences, with roughly 45% occurring only once. Material for sequencing was blood. Every receptor here comes from a girl aged 10 to 17 with multiple sclerosis.

This clonotype was recorded a few times. V and J are TRBV12-3 or TRBV12-4 and TRBJ2-5, with 9 bases fitting TRBD2. The CDR3 spans 16 residues. V shed 5 bases, J shed 5 bases, and the junction held 12 bases outside the gene matches. The CDR3 DNA sequence: TGTGCCAGCAGTCCCTGGGGAGCGGGAGGCCGGGAGACCCAGTACTTC. Residues: CASSPWGAGGRETQYF.

This clonotype occurred a few times. The CDR3 nucleotides read TGCGCCAGCAGCTTGGGACAGGGGTTTAACTATGGCTACACCTTC. The encoded protein is CASSLGQGFNYGYTF. V usage is TRBV5-1 and J usage is TRBJ1-2; 8 bases are a match to TRBD1. Unmatched junction bases numbered 2, after V lost 0 bases and J lost 1 base. This CDR3 spans 15 amino acids. From germline, CDR1 is SGHRS and CDR2 YFSETQ.

The chain is built from TRBV28 and TRBJ2-7, with 7 bases lining up with TRBD1. The germline CDR1 and CDR2 sequences are MDHEN and SYDVKM. This CDR3 region has 15 residues. Unmatched junction bases numbered 9, after V lost 2 bases and J lost 5 bases. Here the CDR3 DNA reads TGTGCCAGCAGTTTAAGACAGGGACCCGACGACGAGCAGTACTTC. Amino acid sequence: CASSLRQGPDDEQYF.

The CDR3 nucleotides read TGCAGTGCCGTAGCGGGAAGCTCTCTCGAGCAGTACTTC. Translating it yields CSAVAGSSLEQYF. The chain couples TRBV20-1 to TRBJ2-5, with 8 positions matching TRBD2. With the DNA end fitting TRBJ2-7 better, the J assignment may be wrong. Germline CDR1 DFQATT, CDR2 SNEGSKA (reference sequence). This CDR3 has 13 residues.

J is TRBJ2-7 and V is TRBV6-5; no clear D. The germline V and J ends were trimmed by 5 bases and 1 base, with 12 bases remaining between them. The germline gives CDR1 MNHEY, CDR2 SVGAGI. This CDR3 has 14 amino acids. The CDR3 nucleotides are TGTGCCAGCAGTCGTGGAGTTCGATCCTACGAGCAGTACTTC. This sequence encodes CASSRGVRSYEQYF.

J is TRBJ2-1 and V is TRBV7-9; perhaps TRBD2 as D (5 bases). V was shortened by 5 bases and J by 4 bases, with 21 bases between the two germline ends. Per the germline V gene, CDR1 is SEHNR and CDR2 is FQNEAQ (reference sequence). The CDR3 runs to 17 residues. CDR3 DNA: TGTGCCAGCAGCCGACCAAGTGGGGAGTCCCTATACAATGAGCAGTTCTTC. This sequence encodes CASSRPSGESLYNEQFF.

V gene TRBV11-2 combines with J gene TRBJ2-1; D is uncertain. The CDR3 has 14 residues. Trimming removed 4 bases from V and 9 bases from J, with 16 bases in between. CDR1 is SGHAT, CDR2 FQNNGV, per germline. The CDR3 here is CASSSSTRKGEQFF. The CDR3 DNA reads as TGTGCCAGCAGCTCCTCTACAAGGAAGGGTGAGCAGTTCTTC.

There are a few counts of this clonotype. J is TRBJ2-5 and V is TRBV24-1; 12 nucleotides align to TRBD2. TRBJ2-7 matches the DNA end more closely, so the J call is doubtful. From germline, CDR1 is KGHDR and CDR2 SFDVKD. CDR3 length equals 15 residues. CDR3 residues: CATSDPTSGSNEQYF. CDR3 nucleotides: TGTGCCACCAGTGACCCGACTAGCGGGAGCAACGAGCAGTACTTC.

The chain is built from TRBV5-4 and TRBJ2-1, with D perhaps matching TRBD2 (6 bases). The CDR3 is 15 residues long. Trimming took off 4 bases at V and 5 bases at J, with 16 bases between the two ends. Germline CDR1 is SGHNT and CDR2 is YYREEE (reference sequence). CDR3 sequence: CASSISSGPHNEQFF. CDR3 DNA: TGTGCCAGCAGCATTAGCAGCGGGCCTCACAATGAGCAGTTCTTC.

CDR3 sequence reads: CASSLVGQGVTQYF. The CDR3, as DNA: TGTGCCAGCAGCTTAGTCGGGCAGGGGGTGACCCAGTACTTC. The V and J genes are TRBV7-2 and TRBJ2-7; 7 positions match TRBD1. The J call is doubtful: the DNA matches TRBJ2-5 better. This CDR3 has 14 amino acids. Germline assignment: CDR1 SGHTA and CDR2 FQGNSA.

This clonotype showed up just a few times. The CDR3 loop is CASSGGTGAHYGYTF. DNA of the CDR3: TGTGCCAGCAGTGGGGGGACAGGGGCCCACTATGGCTACACCTTC. The rearrangement links TRBV6-1 to TRBJ1-2; 10 nucleotides match TRBD1. There are 15 residues in the CDR3. Germline CDR1 MNHNS, CDR2 SASEGT. V shed 4 bases, J shed 3 bases, and the junction held 5 bases outside the gene matches.

Notes on this clonotype: Sequence at one end of the junction differs from germline and may be a read error. The rearrangement uses TRBV19 and TRBJ1-5, with 9 bases identical to TRBD1. Germline V lookup: CDR1 LNHDA, CDR2 SQIVND (reference sequence). The CDR3 loop spans 15 amino acids. CDR3 residues: CASRTRTGDNRPQHF. For the CDR3, the DNA is TGTGCCAGTAGAACCAGGACAGGGGACAATCGGCCCCAGCATTTT.

This clonotype was detected only a few times. This chain links TRBV29-1 with TRBJ2-5; tentative D call: TRBD2 (6 bases). CDR1 is SQVTM and CDR2 is ANQGSEA in the germline V gene. Trimming removed 1 base at V and 3 bases at J, with 6 bases between. The CDR3 runs 12 residues. For the CDR3, the DNA is TGCAGCGTTGAAGGGGAGGAAGAGACCCAGTACTTC. Amino acids: CSVEGEEETQYF. The full variable domain, rest sourced from reference TRBV29-1 and TRBJ2-5, is SAVISQKPSRDICQRGTSLTIQCQVDSQVTMMFWYRQQPGQSLTLIATANQGSEATYESGFVIDKFPISRPNLTFSTLTVSNMSPEDSSIYLCSVEGEEETQYFGPGTRLLVL.

V is TRBV29-1 and J is TRBJ2-2; 8 bases agree with TRBD1. CDR3 length equals 14 residues. J lost 0 bases, V lost 6 bases, and 3 bases had no gene match. Germline CDR1 reads SQVTM; CDR2 reads ANQGSEA. The CDR3 is CSVKDRANTGELFF. CDR3 nucleotide sequence: TGCAGCGTAAAGGACAGGGCGAACACCGGGGAGCTGTTTTTT.

This clonotype was counted between two and nine times. The J gene is TRBJ2-5, the V gene TRBV7-8; the D gene is possibly TRBD1 (5 bases). The DNA end is a closer match to TRBJ2-7, so the J assignment may be wrong. CDR3 size: 13 residues. From germline, CDR1 is SGHVS and CDR2 FQNEAQ. The CDR3 is CASSLEGLGEQYF. DNA of the CDR3: TGTGCCAGCAGCTTAGAGGGGCTTGGCGAGCAGTACTTC.

The V gene is TRBV7-2, the J gene TRBJ2-1, with TRBD1 matching over 7 bases. V shed 1 base and J 8 bases; nucleotides not matched to a gene: 14. CDR1 is SGHTA and CDR2 is FQGNSA in the germline V gene. The CDR3 covers 17 residues. This CDR3 is CASSLGRGIGAVDEQFF. The CDR3 DNA is TGTGCCAGCAGCTTAGGCAGGGGGATAGGGGCCGTTGATGAGCAGTTCTTC.

The chain recombines TRBV4-1 with TRBJ2-1; 8 bases line up with TRBD1. This CDR3 has 16 residues. With 3 bases clipped from V and 2 bases from J, the junction kept 6 bases outside the gene matches. Germline CDR1 and CDR2: MGHRA and YSYEKL. CDR3 nucleotides: TGCGCCAGCAGCCACAGGGGGCGTTCTGCCTACAATGAGCAGTTCTTC. The encoded protein is CASSHRGRSAYNEQFF.

The rearrangement links TRBV20-1 to TRBJ2-7, with D perhaps TRBD1 (6 bases). The germline V gene has CDR1 DFQATT and CDR2 SNEGSKA (reference sequence). The germline V and J ends were trimmed by 2 bases and 0 bases, with 8 bases remaining between them. The CDR3 is made up of 13 amino acids. As DNA, the CDR3 is TGCAGTGCTAGATGGGACACCTCCTACGAGCAGTACTTC. Translating gives CSARWDTSYEQYF.

In its sample, this clonotype was seen a few times. The chain recombines TRBV29-1 with TRBJ2-3; 10 nucleotides match TRBD2. J lost 4 bases, V lost 7 bases, and 8 bases had no gene match. CDR3 length: 14 residues. Germline loops: CDR1 SQVTM, CDR2 ANQGSEA. The CDR3 region has the DNA TGCAGCGCTCCAAGCGGGAGGGACGCAGATACGCAGTATTTT. As protein: CSAPSGRDADTQYF.

V gene TRBV20-1 combines with J gene TRBJ2-7, with 11 positions matching TRBD1. The germline V gene encodes CDR1 DFQATT and CDR2 SNEGSKA (reference sequence). Losses at the gene ends were 1 base for V and 3 bases for J; bases not matched to a gene: 2. This CDR3 spans 14 amino acids. CDR3 sequence (DNA): TGCAGTGCTAGAGCGGGACAGGGGGACTACGAGCAGTACTTC. Encoded protein: CSARAGQGDYEQYF.

This chain connects TRBV24-1 to TRBJ2-1; 9 nucleotides align to TRBD2. Germline loops: CDR1 KGHDR, CDR2 SFDVKD. The trim removed 5 bases at V and 7 bases at J, leaving 8 bases unmatched. This CDR3 spans 15 amino acids. CDR3 nucleotides: TGTGCCACCAGTGTTCAAAGCGGGAGGAGGAATGAGCAGTTCTTC. This encodes CATSVQSGRRNEQFF.

The V gene is TRBV5-5, the J gene TRBJ1-2; maybe TRBD1 (5 bases). Per the germline V gene, CDR1 is SGHKS and CDR2 is YYEKEE (reference sequence). V was cut by 7 bases and J by 6 bases, with 22 bases left in between. This CDR3 has 15 amino acids. CDR3 nucleotide sequence: TGTGCCAGCGGCACCGGGACGCCCCTTGTGGATGGCTACACCTTC. It translates to CASGTGTPLVDGYTF.

The gene calls are TRBV20-1 and TRBJ1-2, with 8 bases identical to TRBD1. Trimming took 0 bases from V and 4 from J; bases not matched to a gene: 1. This CDR3 region has 13 residues. Germline CDR1 DFQATT, CDR2 SNEGSKA (reference sequence). CDR3 protein: CSARDDRGYGYTF. In DNA, the CDR3 is TGCAGTGCTAGAGATGACAGGGGCTATGGCTACACCTTC.

V and J are TRBV7-3 and TRBJ2-3; D is tentatively TRBD1 or TRBD2 (5 bases each). From germline, CDR1 is SGHTA and CDR2 FQGTGA. Trimming stripped 7 bases from V and 7 bases from J, with 18 bases between. The CDR3 is 14 amino acids. The CDR3 coding sequence is TGTGCCAGCATCCTAAGGGGACCTAAGAATACGCAGTATTTT. It yields the protein CASILRGPKNTQYF.

The rearrangement uses TRBV28 and TRBJ2-4; 10 bases are shared with TRBD2. CDR1 is MDHEN, CDR2 SYDVKM, per germline. The CDR3 is made up of 16 amino acids. J was trimmed by 9 bases and V by 5 bases; bases with no gene match: 13. The CDR3 sequence: CASSLTLAGDPGIQYF. In DNA, the CDR3 is TGTGCCAGCAGTCTCACGCTAGCGGGAGATCCGGGCATTCAGTACTTC.

This clonotype occurred a few times. The chain is built from TRBV10-3 and TRBJ2-4; possibly TRBD1 for D (6 bases). Trimming stripped 3 bases from V and 1 base from J, with 16 bases between. Germline assignment: CDR1 ENHRY and CDR2 SYGVKD. The CDR3 totals 17 residues. CDR3 sequence reads: CAISESGHRAAKNIQYF. In DNA, the CDR3 is TGTGCCATCAGTGAATCGGGACACCGAGCCGCCAAAAACATTCAGTACTTC.

Of note for this clonotype: This may be a read error: a much more frequent sequence differs by one nucleotide. This chain links TRBV24-1 with TRBJ2-1; 9 nucleotides match TRBD2. Per the germline V gene, CDR1 is KGHDR and CDR2 is SFDVKD. The V gene end was trimmed by 4 bases and the J gene end by 10 bases; junction bases not matched to a gene: 4. This CDR3 has 13 amino acids. The CDR3 sequence: CATSEAGGYEQFF. In nucleotides, the CDR3 is TGTGCCACCAGTGAAGCGGGAGGCTACGAGCAGTTCTTC.

This clonotype was counted only a few times. The V call is TRBV28, the J call TRBJ1-6; perhaps TRBD1 as D (5 bases). Trimming stripped 3 bases from V and 9 bases from J, with 9 bases between. This CDR3 has 13 residues. Germline V CDR1 and CDR2: MDHEN, SYDVKM. This CDR3 reads CASSLDIRSPLHF. In DNA form, the CDR3 reads TGTGCCAGCAGTTTGGACATACGTTCACCCCTCCACTTT.

This chain uses TRBV7-9 with TRBJ1-5; 10 bases align to TRBD1. The CDR3 is 16 residues long. The V gene's germline CDR1 is SEHNR and CDR2 FQNEAQ (reference sequence). After removal of 1 base from V and 4 bases from J, the junction contained 4 bases not matched to a gene. The CDR3: CASSLGQGALNQPQHF. CDR3 DNA: TGTGCCAGCAGCTTAGGACAGGGGGCGTTGAATCAGCCCCAGCATTTT.

The V gene is TRBV2, the J gene TRBJ2-7, with 7 bases lining up with TRBD1. V trimming: 7 bases; J trimming: 5 bases; junction bases outside the gene matches: 11. The germline gives CDR1 SNHLY, CDR2 FYNNEI. The CDR3 has 14 residues. The DNA for the CDR3 is TGTGCCAGCATCGTCCGGGACAGACTTGACGAGCAGTACTTC. Amino acid sequence: CASIVRDRLDEQYF.

The gene calls are TRBV20-1 and TRBJ2-1; 11 nucleotides match TRBD2. The germline CDR1 and CDR2 sequences are DFQATT and SNEGSKA (reference sequence). The CDR3 loop spans 15 amino acids. Trimming removed 4 bases from V and 7 bases from J; junction bases left unmatched: 9. The CDR3 protein is CSAKTPGLAANEQFF. CDR3 coding DNA: TGCAGTGCTAAAACGCCGGGACTAGCGGCGAATGAGCAGTTCTTC.

The table lists this clonotype with a few counts. The chain recombines TRBV6-6 with TRBJ1-2; tentative D call: TRBD1 (6 bases). The length of the CDR3 is 15 residues. Per the germline V gene, CDR1 is MNHNY and CDR2 is SVGAGI (reference sequence). The germline V and J ends were trimmed by 2 bases and 0 bases, with 10 bases remaining between them. In DNA, the CDR3 is TGTGCCAGCAGTTACGGGACACCAACTAACTATGGCTACACCTTC. Protein product: CASSYGTPTNYGYTF.